Listed below are T cell receptor beta chains from one sample, sequenced in a study of cytomegalovirus exposure and HLA in healthy donors. Sequenced by immunoSEQ multiplex PCR; TCRdb stores in-frame clones only, minus some. This table has roughly 100,000 clones, 60% to 80% appearing once. The sequencing input was PBMCs. The receptors derive from a man in his sixties in good health and CMV-seropositive. CDR3s include the opening cysteine and the closing phenylalanine or tryptophan. The order of the fields is J gene, V gene, clone size, D gene, CDR3 DNA, CDR3 protein. The D gene is left open where the match is weak. Part of the rows lack a size; the others show once, few, many or a class for expanded clones.

TRBJ2-3 | TRBV10-1 | NA | NA | TGCGCCAGCAGTGAAAGGGGGGGGGCCGTTCGCACGCAGTATTTT | CASSERGGAVRTQYF
TRBJ2-5 | TRBV5-6 | NA | NA | TGTGCCAGCATCCCACGTGTGACAGGCCTCCAAGAGACCCAGTACTTC | CASIPRVTGLQETQYF
TRBJ1-4 | TRBV5-1 | few | TRBD1 | TGCGCCAGCAGCTATCTAGAAGAGAGGGACAGGGGTGAAAAACTGTTTTTT | CASSYLEERDRGEKLFF
TRBJ2-7 | TRBV2 | NA | NA | TGTGCCAGCAGACCGGGACTTTTATCATACGAGCAGTACTTC | CASRPGLLSYEQYF
TRBJ1-4 | TRBV7-2 | NA | TRBD1 | TGTGCCAGCAGCCCCGGACAGGGGGAGGGAAAACTGTTTTTT | CASSPGQGEGKLFF
TRBJ2-1 | TRBV4-1 | NA | TRBD2 | TGCGCCAGCAGCCAAGCGGCGGAGCGGGGGGCCTACAATGAGCAGTTCTTC | CASSQAAERGAYNEQFF
TRBJ1-4 | TRBV28 | NA | NA | TGTGCCAGCAGTCCCGGGACTCCGGATGAAAAACTGTTTTTT | CASSPGTPDEKLFF
TRBJ2-4 | TRBV5-1 | NA | TRBD2 | TGCGCCAGCAGCACTAGCGGGGGGGCGAACATTCAGTACTTC | CASSTSGGANIQYF
TRBJ1-1 | TRBV7-9 | NA | NA | TGTGCCAGCAGCTTACAGGGGCTGGGGACTGAAGCTTTCTTT | CASSLQGLGTEAFF
TRBJ2-3 | TRBV2 | NA | TRBD2 | TGTGCCAGCGCGAGGGAGGGATCAGATACGCAGTATTTT | CASAREGSDTQYF